The following is a T cell receptor (beta chain) sequence with its context. Its cognate antigen is unknown. The CDR3 spans 11 residues. CDR1 and CDR2 from the germline V gene are DFQATT and SNEGSKA (reference sequence). V lost 6 bases to trimming and J lost 8 bases, with 13 bases between them. The sample originates from a study of memory CD4+ T cells and cytomegalovirus serostatus. Single viable CD3+CD4+CD8-CD45RO+ cells were sorted as the memory CD4+ T cells. CMV serostatus came from serum IgG against pp150, pp28, p38, p52. Original processing methods: Out-of-frame sequences were removed, leaving 2,204,828 distinct TCRbeta sequences. The assay was immunoSEQ multiplex PCR, and TCRdb's table has in-frame clones only and misses some. Clone size and V and J calls were adopted from that table, with D and trimming inferred from the DNA. The table lists 35,000 to 50,000 clones, roughly 83% of them singletons.

Study conclusions and caveats: CD4+ memory repertoires contained about 40% of the roughly 160 reported CMV TCRbeta sequences. Suggested: most of the CMV-linked TCR signature lies in CD4+ memory cells.

Sample: memory CD4+ T cells from blood. The clonotype originates from an adult in good health and CMV-seronegative. V usage is TRBV20-1 and J usage is TRBJ1-2; D is ambiguous. CDR3 in amino acids: CSAPKGGGYTF. The CDR3 region has the DNA TGCAGTGCACCAAAGGGAGGCGGCTACACCTTC.